This T cell receptor (beta chain) was captured in a study of T cells in localized non-small cell lung cancer. A note on this clone: Its antigen is undetermined.

The CDR3 runs 12 residues. CDR1 is GTSNPN and CDR2 is SVGIG in the germline V gene (reference sequence). Produced via immunoSEQ multiplex PCR; TCRdb's table is partial and in-frame only. The sample lists about 13,000 clones, 75% to 90% occurring once. Study-wide results and limits: Those with higher blood T cell density had longer overall survival. In adjacent lung, a median about 52 of the top 100 tumor clones were found.

The gene calls are TRBV30 and TRBJ1-2; a weak D match, TRBD1 (6 bases). The sequence was obtained from a male donor older than 55 with stage I squamous cell lung carcinoma. The sample consisted of peripheral blood, taken before any cancer treatment. The CDR3: CARGGLGGGYTF. The CDR3 region has the DNA TGTGCTCGGGGGGGGCTCGGTGGTGGCTACACCTTC.